Below, 9 T cell receptor beta chains from the same sample are listed, as sequenced in a study of prognosis after radiotherapy for stage I lung cancer. Template was genomic DNA; TCR beta CDR3 amplified in two multiplex PCR rounds. Amplification during the initial PCR round employed primers specific to each TRBV and TRBJ gene. TCRdb re-analysed the multiplex PCR reads in MiXCR, keeping a single row per CDR3 protein. The sample records 15,000 to 20,000 distinct CDR3 sequences, 44% being singletons. Sample: PBMCs, taken before or after stereotactic body radiation therapy (not recorded which). The receptors derive from a donor aged 50 or older with non-small cell lung cancer.

This clonotype came up many times. The gene calls are TRBV20-1 and TRBJ1-6; no clear D gene. There are 14 residues in the CDR3. V was shortened by 6 bases and J by 5 bases, with 14 bases between the two germline ends. The germline gives CDR1 DFQATT, CDR2 SNEGSKA (reference sequence). The CDR3 DNA reads TGCAGTGCCTGGAACAACCAGGATAATTCACCCCTCCACTTT. Its protein is CSAWNNQDNSPLHF.

The sample holds many counts of this clonotype. The CDR3 sequence is CAWRARVDPNEKLFF. The CDR3 coding sequence is TGTGCCTGGAGGGCCAGGGTTGATCCTAATGAAAAACTGTTTTTT. The chain combines TRBV30 with TRBJ1-4; D is perhaps TRBD1 (5 bases). Per the germline V gene, CDR1 is GTSNPN and CDR2 is SVGIG (reference sequence). This CDR3 is 15 amino acids long. Trimming cost V 3 bases and J 3 bases, with 14 bases left between them.

This clonotype was counted at least ten times. The chain couples TRBV20-1 to TRBJ1-5; D is unclear. Germline V gives CDR1 DFQATT, CDR2 SNEGSKA (reference sequence). The V gene lost 6 bases and the J gene lost 0 bases, with 12 bases spanning the gap. The CDR3 consists of 14 residues. CDR3 residues: CSAKIGDSNQPQHF. The CDR3 DNA sequence: TGCAGTGCCAAGATTGGGGATAGCAATCAGCCCCAGCATTTT.

In its sample, this clonotype was seen many times. This chain links TRBV2 with TRBJ1-6; TRBD1 is a possible D gene (5 bases). Deletions cut 2 bases from V and 1 base from J, with 12 bases between. The CDR3 has 17 amino acids. CDR1 and CDR2 (germline): SNHLY, FYNNEI. The chain's CDR3 is CASSERGPLSYNSPLHF. The CDR3 region has the DNA TGTGCCAGCAGTGAAAGGGGACCCCTATCCTATAATTCACCCCTCCACTTT.

This clonotype counts as medium-sized. The V call is TRBV20-1, the J call TRBJ2-3, with D unresolved. CDR3 length: 15 amino acids. CDR1 is DFQATT and CDR2 is SNEGSKA in the germline V gene (reference sequence). V was shortened by 0 bases and J by 0 bases, with 10 bases between the two germline ends. The CDR3 loop is CSARDVRDSTDTQYF. CDR3 bases: TGCAGTGCTAGAGATGTAAGAGACAGCACAGATACGCAGTATTTT.

In this sample, this clonotype turned up many times. J is TRBJ1-2 and V is TRBV30; D is undetermined. V shed 0 bases and J shed 5 bases, with 7 bases lying between them. Germline CDR1 GTSNPN, CDR2 SVGIG (reference sequence). CDR3 length: 12 amino acids. The CDR3 here is CAWSVQSYGYTF. The DNA of the CDR3 is TGTGCCTGGAGTGTACAGAGTTATGGCTACACCTTC.

This clonotype was recorded many times. The V call is TRBV11-1, the J call TRBJ2-1; unclear D gene. Germline CDR1 SGHAT, CDR2 FQDESV (reference sequence). The CDR3 covers 16 residues. The ends were cut back, 3 bases at V and 0 bases at J, with 12 bases in the middle. DNA of the CDR3: TGTGCCAGCAGCTTCGGGTCGGCGAGCTCCTACAATGAGCAGTTCTTC. Its protein is CASSFGSASSYNEQFF.

Comments on this clonotype: Because it lacks the conserved phenylalanine or tryptophan at the end, this CDR3 is likely a read error. The chain couples TRBV15 to TRBJ1-3, with D uncertain. Germline-derived CDR1 and CDR2 are LNHNV and YYDKDF (reference sequence). This CDR3 spans 15 amino acids. CDR3 residues: CATSRDLFSVNTIYS. The CDR3 coding sequence is TGTGCCACCAGCAGAGATTTATTCTCTGTAAACACCATATATTCT.

This clonotype was detected ten times or more. The chain is built from TRBV5-1 and TRBJ2-1, with D hard to call. Germline CDR1 SGHRS, CDR2 YFSETQ. This CDR3 comprises 13 residues. V dropped 1 base and J dropped 4 bases, with 6 bases sitting between them. The CDR3 region is CASSLSLYNEQFF. Here the CDR3 DNA reads TGCGCCAGCAGCTTGTCACTTTACAATGAGCAGTTCTTC.